This record concerns one T cell receptor (beta chain) sequence. The antigen is not known. The CDR3 is 15 amino acids. Quantitative molecular-barcoded 5'-RACE generated the TCR beta libraries. One entry per CDR3 protein, called by TCRdb with MiXCR from the 5' RACE reads. The sample has around 100,000 distinct CDR3 sequences, more than 8.5% seen once; the top ten hold about a third. The data stem from a study of CD8 T cells in ankylosing spondylitis. Overall study results and limits: Ankylosing spondylitis blood appeared to be characterized by a TCR beta motif of about 8 highly homologous variants.

The sequencing sample was made of blood, either unsorted or a sorted T cell fraction (not recorded which). The rearrangement joins TRBV21-1 to TRBJ1-4; the table names TRBD1, a call not compared with the DNA. TRBV21-1 is a documented pseudogene. The TCR sequence derives from a male donor with ankylosing spondylitis. This CDR3 reads CASSPPGQGREKLFF. The CDR3 DNA sequence: TGTGCCAGCAGCCCTCCGGGACAAGGTCGGGAAAAACTGTTTTTT.